These 20 T cell receptor beta chains share one sample of origin, sequenced in a study of human T cells and chemical hapten exposure. TCRdb re-derived calls from the RACE reads in MiXCR, one entry per CDR3 protein. Of approximately 91,000 distinct CDR3 sequences in the sample, 11% were seen once. The time point is: patch test 2, 6 weeks after DPC sensitization. Treatment meaning: therapeutic diphenylcyclopropenone sensitization with weekly scalp DPC. This specimen consisted of whole blood, obtained in connection with sensitization to the hapten diphenylcyclopropenone (DPC). The source is a man younger than 35 with alopecia areata. Some clones in this sample may be carry-over from other donors' samples.

This clonotype has ten or more counts. The chain recombines TRBV4-3 with TRBJ1-4; 12 positions agree with TRBD1. The CDR3 contains 16 residues. CDR1 is LGHNA and CDR2 is YSLEER in the germline V gene. J lost 8 bases, V lost 1 base, and 5 bases had no gene match. CDR3 protein: CASSQGGDRGREKLFF. The CDR3 bases are TGCGCCAGCAGCCAAGGCGGGGACAGGGGGCGCGAAAAACTGTTTTTT.

This clonotype was seen only a few times. V gene TRBV3-1 combines with J gene TRBJ2-7; no clear D gene. Trimming removed 1 base at V and 5 bases at J, with 12 bases between. CDR1 LGHDT and CDR2 YNNKEL come from the germline V gene (reference sequence). The CDR3 runs to 14 residues. The CDR3 loop is CASSQGPRVHEQYV. CDR3 nucleotides: TGTGCCAGCAGCCAAGGGCCCCGGGTCCACGAGCAGTACGTC.

This clonotype has a handful of counts. This sequence joins TRBV19 and TRBJ2-5, with D uncertain. The germline V gene has CDR1 LNHDA and CDR2 SQIVND (reference sequence). The CDR3 is 16 residues long. V was cut by 5 bases and J by 2 bases, with 18 bases left in between. The CDR3 DNA reads TGTGCCAGTAGTTATCTTCTGGGCAACTCTCAAGAGACCCAGTACTTC. This gives the protein CASSYLLGNSQETQYF.

This clonotype has ten or more counts. V gene TRBV20-1 combines with J gene TRBJ1-2; TRBD1 might be the D (6 bases). Germline V gene sequence: CDR1 DFQATT, CDR2 SNEGSKA (reference sequence). V lost 4 bases and J lost 2, with 11 bases in between. The CDR3 totals 13 residues. Here the CDR3 reads CSAITTGNYGYTF. The CDR3, as DNA: TGCAGTGCTATCACGACAGGAAACTATGGCTACACCTTC.

This clonotype has ten or more counts. V and J are TRBV4-2 and TRBJ1-6; no firm D call. This CDR3 is 15 amino acids long. CDR1 is LGHNA, CDR2 YNFKEQ, per germline. Trimming stripped 0 bases from V and 6 bases from J, with 9 bases between. Written as DNA, the CDR3 is TGTGCCAGCAGCCAAGAGGCGGTACCTAATTCACCCCTCCACTTT. Residues: CASSQEAVPNSPLHF.

This clonotype has more than one count but fewer than ten. The gene calls are TRBV10-1 and TRBJ2-2; D is perhaps TRBD1 or TRBD2 (6 bases each). Germline loops: CDR1 WNHNN, CDR2 SYGVQD (reference sequence). V shed 2 bases and J shed 4 bases, with 23 bases lying between them. The CDR3 is made up of 19 amino acids. The CDR3 nucleotides read TGCGCCAGCAGTGAGCCATCGGGGGCCCCCTTACCTACCACCGGGGAGCTGTTTTTT. It yields the protein CASSEPSGAPLPTTGELFF.

The rearrangement joins TRBV6-2 or TRBV6-3 to TRBJ2-3, with a tentative D call TRBD2 (6 bases). Between the trimmed V and J ends, which lost 4 bases and 5 bases, there was a span of 16 bases. CDR1 and CDR2 from the germline V gene are MNHEY and SVGEGT. The CDR3 contains 15 residues. CDR3 amino acids: CASSSGLSMGDTQYF. The CDR3 region has the DNA TGTGCCAGCAGTTCGGGACTTTCTATGGGAGATACGCAGTATTTT.

Only a few counts were recorded for this clonotype. The chain combines TRBV7-2 with TRBJ2-2, with D unclear. The germline CDR1 and CDR2 sequences are SGHTA and FQGNSA. Trimming stripped 4 bases from V and 1 base from J, with 10 bases between. The CDR3 is 15 residues long. The CDR3 loop reads CASSSPAVNTGELFF. CDR3 bases: TGTGCCAGCAGCTCCCCCGCCGTGAACACCGGGGAGCTGTTTTTT.

This clonotype has at least ten counts. The rearrangement uses TRBV7-9 and TRBJ2-2; D gene ambiguous. The CDR3 is 13 residues long. Trimming cost V 6 bases and J 4 bases, with 9 bases left between them. The germline V gene has CDR1 SEHNR and CDR2 FQNEAQ (reference sequence). The CDR3 coding sequence is TGTGCCAGCAGGGCTACACCCACCGGGGAGCTGTTTTTT. It specifies CASRATPTGELFF.

This clonotype was counted only a few times. This chain uses TRBV13 with TRBJ1-4; 8 bases are a match to TRBD1. The germline gives CDR1 PRHDT, CDR2 FYEKMQ (reference sequence). Germline trimming cut 5 bases from V and 0 bases from J; bases unmatched to any gene: 2. The CDR3 contains 15 residues. CDR3 region: CASSPGQATNEKLFF. DNA for the CDR3: TGTGCCAGCAGCCCGGGACAGGCAACTAATGAAAAACTGTTTTTT. The full variable domain, completed using reference TRBV13 and TRBJ1-4, is AAGVIQSPRHLIKEKRETATLKCYPIPRHDTVYWYQQGPGQDPQFLISFYEKMQSDKGSIPDRFSAQQFSDYHSELNMSSLELGDSALYFCASSPGQATNEKLFFGSGTQLSVL.

V and J are TRBV6-1 and TRBJ2-3; 7 nucleotides align to TRBD1. Germline V CDR1 and CDR2: MNHNS, SASEGT. The V and J ends lost 9 bases and 4 bases, in that order; junction bases with no gene match: 10. CDR3 size: 14 residues. The CDR3 sequence is CASRQGRYADTQYF. CDR3 nucleotides: TGTGCCAGTAGACAGGGTCGGTACGCAGATACGCAGTATTTT.

J is TRBJ2-1 and V is TRBV11-2; D is unresolved. This CDR3 region has 15 residues. The V gene's germline CDR1 is SGHAT and CDR2 FQNNGV. V was cut by 5 bases and J by 6 bases, with 17 bases left in between. Written as DNA, the CDR3 is TGTGCCAGCAGCCTCTCTGGGGTCCACCGCAATGAGCAGTTCTTC. Its protein product is CASSLSGVHRNEQFF.

As to this clonotype: A clone one base away is much larger, so this may be a read error. The chain recombines TRBV4-1 with TRBJ1-2; D call uncertain. The CDR3 covers 13 residues. Germline CDR1 is MGHRA and CDR2 is YSYEKL. The CDR3 region is CASRQGLAAGYTF. CDR3 sequence (DNA): TGCGCCAGCAGACAAGGTCTAGCCGCTGGCTACACCTTC.

V and J are TRBV7-8 and TRBJ2-2; TRBD1 agrees at 8 bases. Per germline, CDR1 SGHVS and CDR2 FQNEAQ. The V gene end was trimmed by 5 bases and the J gene end by 6 bases; junction bases not matched to a gene: 11. This CDR3 contains 16 residues. CDR3 residues: CASSPTLGQGAGELFF. The CDR3 nucleotides read TGTGCCAGCAGCCCGACACTAGGACAGGGAGCCGGGGAGCTGTTTTTT. The whole variable domain, remainder taken from reference TRBV7-8 and TRBJ2-2, is GAGVSQSPRYKVAKRGQDVALRCDPISGHVSLFWYQQALGQGPEFLTYFQNEAQLDKSGLPSDRFFAERPEGSVSTLKIQRTQQEDSAVYLCASSPTLGQGAGELFFGEGSRLTVL.

This clonotype was seen at least ten times. V is TRBV14 and J is TRBJ1-1, with 9 bases lining up with TRBD1. In germline, CDR1 is SGHDN, CDR2 FVKESK. The trim removed 0 bases at V and 0 bases at J, leaving 5 bases unmatched. The CDR3 totals 17 residues. The CDR3 sequence is CASSQDNRGRMNTEAFF. For the CDR3, the DNA is TGTGCCAGCAGCCAAGATAACAGGGGGCGGATGAACACTGAAGCTTTCTTT.

This clonotype was detected only a few times. The rearrangement links TRBV27 to TRBJ1-6, with D possibly matching TRBD1 (5 bases). CDR1 is MNHEY, CDR2 SMNVEV, per germline (reference sequence). V was pared by 3 bases and J by 7 bases, with 16 bases between. CDR3 length: 16 amino acids. CDR3: CASSFIQGTGNSPLHF. DNA for the CDR3: TGTGCCAGCAGTTTCATCCAGGGAACAGGAAATTCACCCCTCCACTTT.

The chain carries TRBV20-1 and TRBJ2-3; 10 positions match TRBD2. The CDR3 has 16 amino acids. Germline CDR1 DFQATT, CDR2 SNEGSKA (reference sequence). J gave up 1 base and V 3 bases, and 7 bases lay outside the gene matches. The DNA of the CDR3 is TGCAGTGCTAGGCCGGGACTAGCGTTTGGCACAGATACGCAGTATTTT. Its protein product is CSARPGLAFGTDTQYF.

This clonotype was detected a few times. V is TRBV28 and J is TRBJ2-3, with D possibly matching TRBD1 (5 bases). Germline CDR1 reads MDHEN; CDR2 reads SYDVKM. Trimming removed 3 bases from V and 3 bases from J, with 13 bases in between. The CDR3 covers 15 residues. CDR3 sequence reads: CASSFTRARTDTQYF. The DNA of the CDR3 is TGTGCCAGCAGTTTTACCAGGGCGAGGACAGATACGCAGTATTTT.

The chain employs TRBV6-2 or TRBV6-3 and TRBJ2-7, with TRBD1 matching 7 bases. J lost 5 bases, V lost 5 bases, and 6 bases had no gene match. The germline CDR1 and CDR2 sequences are MNHEY and SVGEGT. This CDR3 region has 13 residues. The CDR3, as DNA: TGTGCCAGCAGTACCCGGGACAGCCACGAGCAGTACGTC. Translation gives CASSTRDSHEQYV.

In its sample, this clonotype was seen many times. This chain connects TRBV5-5 to TRBJ1-1; no definite D call. V gave up 0 bases and J gave up 4 bases, with 4 bases separating them. This CDR3 has 12 amino acids. Per germline, CDR1 SGHKS and CDR2 YYEKEE (reference sequence). The CDR3 loop reads CASSLVVTEAFF. The CDR3 nucleotides are TGTGCCAGCAGCTTGGTGGTCACTGAAGCTTTCTTT.